One sample yielded the 19 T cell receptor beta chains listed below, sequenced in a study of blood T cell repertoires in COVID-19. The repertoire was sequenced with immunoSEQ multiplex PCR; TCRdb's copy has only in-frame clones and lacks some. The repertoire holds more than 85,000 clones, with approximately 89% as singletons. Sample: peripheral blood. The origin of the receptors is a human donor in a cohort sampled during active COVID-19.

The rearrangement joins TRBV29-1 to TRBJ1-2, with unresolved D. This CDR3 has 11 amino acids. Trimming removed 4 bases from V and 3 bases from J, with 6 bases in between. From germline, CDR1 is SQVTM and CDR2 ANQGSEA. The CDR3, as DNA: TGCAGCGTTGCTGAGGACTATGGCTACACCTTC. Encoded protein: CSVAEDYGYTF. Together with reference TRBV29-1 and TRBJ1-2, the CDR3 gives the full variable domain: SAVISQKPSRDICQRGTSLTIQCQVDSQVTMMFWYRQQPGQSLTLIATANQGSEATYESGFVIDKFPISRPNLTFSTLTVSNMSPEDSSIYLCSVAEDYGYTFGSGTRLTVV.

The gene calls are TRBV4-3 and TRBJ2-3; D unclear. Per the germline V gene, CDR1 is LGHNA and CDR2 is YSLEER. The CDR3 extends over 13 amino acids. Trimming pared 2 bases from V and 3 bases from J, leaving 6 bases between. CDR3 coding DNA: TGCGCCAGCAGCCAACCCGGGACAGATACGCAGTATTTT. Translated, it gives CASSQPGTDTQYF.

This chain connects TRBV7-8 to TRBJ1-5; no definite D call. Looked up from germline, CDR1 is SGHVS and CDR2 is FQNEAQ. Trimming took 5 bases from V and 1 from J, leaving 9 bases between them. This CDR3 has 14 residues. The CDR3 DNA reads as TGTGCCAGCAGCCTGAGAATCAGCAATCAGCCCCAGCATTTT. Amino acid sequence: CASSLRISNQPQHF.

The chain couples TRBV6-6 to TRBJ1-6, with a weak D call TRBD1 (6 bases). The ends were cut back, 6 bases at V and 5 bases at J, with 8 bases in the middle. From germline, CDR1 is MNHNY and CDR2 SVGAGI (reference sequence). The CDR3 length is 13 residues. The CDR3 region has the DNA TGTGCCAGCAGAGGGGGGGATAATTCACCCCTCCACTTT. Residues: CASRGGDNSPLHF.

The chain uses TRBV6-2 or TRBV6-3 and TRBJ1-2, with D unclear. V lost 2 bases, J lost 1 base, and 8 bases lay in between. The CDR3 length is 14 residues. The germline gives CDR1 MNHEY, CDR2 SVGEGT. This CDR3 reads CASSYGQNNYGYTF. The CDR3 coding sequence is TGTGCCAGCAGTTACGGCCAGAATAACTATGGCTACACCTTC.

The chain couples TRBV4-3 to TRBJ2-7; possibly TRBD2 for D (5 bases). Germline lookup yields CDR1 LGHNA and CDR2 YSLEER. The CDR3 is 13 residues long. V was pared by 0 bases and J by 7 bases, with 10 bases between. CDR3 loop: CASSQEGSGEQYF. The CDR3 DNA follows: TGCGCCAGCAGCCAAGAGGGGTCGGGAGAGCAGTACTTC.

This clone has only a few counts. The chain has TRBV12-3 or TRBV12-4 and TRBJ2-5; D remains unclear. The CDR3 totals 13 residues. Trimming took off 3 bases at V and 7 bases at J, with 12 bases between the two ends. The CDR3 sequence is CASSFSMFGTQYF. CDR3 nucleotides: TGTGCCAGCAGTTTTAGTATGTTCGGGACCCAGTACTTC.

The chain couples TRBV6-1 to TRBJ1-1, with 7 bases aligning to TRBD1. The CDR3 has 14 residues. Trimming at V came to 2 bases and at J to 8 bases, leaving 8 bases not matched to a gene. Germline V gene data show CDR1 as MNHNS and CDR2 as SASEGT. In nucleotides, the CDR3 is TGTGCCAGCAGTGAAATACCAGGGGGTTGGGAAGCTTTCTTT. Encoded protein: CASSEIPGGWEAFF.

In its sample, this clone was seen once. The V and J genes are TRBV2 and TRBJ1-3; D is ambiguous. The germline V and J ends were trimmed by 6 bases and 0 bases, with 9 bases remaining between them. CDR1 is SNHLY, CDR2 FYNNEI, per germline. CDR3 length: 14 residues. DNA for the CDR3: TGTGCCAGCAGGTACAGCAGCTCTGGAAACACCATATATTTT. Protein: CASRYSSSGNTIYF.

The chain couples TRBV20-1 to TRBJ1-6; no firm D call. CDR3 length: 11 residues. Trimming removed 2 bases at V and 11 bases at J, with 7 bases between. Germline CDR1 and CDR2: DFQATT and SNEGSKA (reference sequence). The CDR3 is CSARRGAPLHF. The CDR3 nucleotides are TGCAGTGCTAGAAGAGGAGCACCCCTCCACTTT.

V gene TRBV5-6 combines with J gene TRBJ1-6; D ambiguous. This CDR3 has 15 amino acids. In germline, CDR1 is SGHDT, CDR2 YYEEEE. With 4 bases removed from V and 10 bases from J, the gap between germline ends came to 18 bases. The CDR3 nucleotides read TGTGCCAGCAGCGAGTCTCTGAGGAATCAATCACCCCTCCACTTT. Translation: CASSESLRNQSPLHF.

As concerns this clone: Mismatch with germline at one junction end may stem from a read error. The chain couples TRBV19 to TRBJ2-3, with D unclear. The germline gives CDR1 LNHDA, CDR2 SQIVND (reference sequence). The CDR3 covers 13 residues. The CDR3 region is CASRMAPGDTQYF. CDR3 DNA sequence: TGTGCCAGTCGTATGGCCCCAGGCGATACGCAGTATTTT.

This clone was picked up a small number of times. This chain uses TRBV9 with TRBJ2-5; D might be TRBD2 (5 bases). Germline V CDR1 and CDR2: SGDLS, YYNGEE. The CDR3 totals 13 residues. Trimming took 4 bases from V and 1 from J, leaving 8 bases between them. The chain's CDR3 is CASSPEGQETQYF. The DNA of the CDR3 is TGTGCCAGCAGCCCAGAGGGCCAAGAGACCCAGTACTTC. The variable domain in full, with the rest retrieved from reference TRBV9 and TRBJ2-5, is DSGVTQTPKHLITATGQRVTLRCSPRSGDLSVYWYQQSLDQGLQFLIQYYNGEERAKGNILERFSAQQFPDLHSELNLSSLELGDSALYFCASSPEGQETQYFGPGTRLLVL.

This clone was recorded only once. The chain couples TRBV10-2 to TRBJ1-1; D possibly corresponds to TRBD1 (5 bases). Germline loops: CDR1 WSHSY, CDR2 SAAADI. The ends were cut back, 0 bases at V and 1 base at J, with 9 bases in the middle. The CDR3 sequence is 15 residues long. The CDR3, as DNA: TGCGCCAGCAGTGAGTCGCGGGGGGAGAACACTGAAGCTTTCTTT. As protein: CASSESRGENTEAFF.

In DNA, the CDR3 is TGTGCCAGCAGCCAACAGGGGTTTAAGGGCTACACCTTC. Its protein is CASSQQGFKGYTF. The chain employs TRBV7-9 and TRBJ1-2; 7 nucleotides match TRBD1. Per the germline V gene, CDR1 is SEHNR and CDR2 is FQNEAQ (reference sequence). The trim removed 5 bases at V and 8 bases at J, leaving 8 bases unmatched. The CDR3 spans 13 residues.

V gene TRBV28 combines with J gene TRBJ2-7; the match to TRBD2 covers 7 bases. Trimming cost V 2 bases and J 2 bases; bases outside gene matches: 3. Germline V gene lookup returns CDR1 MDHEN and CDR2 SYDVKM. The CDR3 sequence is 14 residues long. CDR3 DNA sequence: TGTGCCAGCAGTTTAGGGGGGGACCCCTACGAGCAGTACTTC. Translated: CASSLGGDPYEQYF.

This clone was recorded a few times. The V call is TRBV6-5, the J call TRBJ1-1, with 7 positions matching TRBD1. This CDR3 is built from 13 residues. From germline, CDR1 is MNHEY and CDR2 SVGAGI. The ends lost 11 bases at V and 1 base at J; junction bases unmatched: 7. Here the CDR3 DNA reads TGTGCCGGCCAAGGACAGGCGAACACTGAAGCTTTCTTT. It yields the protein CAGQGQANTEAFF.

The chain employs TRBV2 and TRBJ1-2; D possibly corresponds to TRBD1 (6 bases). V was clipped by 7 bases and J by 4 bases, with 19 bases between them. CDR3 length: 15 residues. Germline V gene data show CDR1 as SNHLY and CDR2 as FYNNEI. The CDR3, as DNA: TGTGCCAGCACTGGCCTCGGACAGACTTTCTATGGCTACACCTTC. It codes for CASTGLGQTFYGYTF.

The chain employs TRBV30 and TRBJ2-3; D is unclear. CDR3 length: 13 amino acids. Germline V lookup: CDR1 GTSNPN, CDR2 SVGIG (reference sequence). The V gene lost 5 bases and the J gene lost 0 bases, with 9 bases spanning the gap. CDR3 protein: CAWRHPSTDTQYF. CDR3 nucleotides: TGTGCCTGGCGACATCCCAGCACAGATACGCAGTATTTT.